This T cell receptor beta chain appears in the sequencing data of a study of CD4 and CD8 cells across lung adenocarcinoma regions. TCRdb re-called the PCR reads through MiXCR, storing one row per CDR3 protein. The sample has around 20,000 distinct CDR3 sequences; about 46% are singletons. Localized lung adenocarcinoma, a non-small cell lung cancer, affected the donors. CDR3 length equals 14 residues. Trimming stripped 3 bases from V and 1 base from J, with 6 bases between. Per germline, CDR1 MNHEY and CDR2 SVGAGI. The receptor was isolated from a male donor with lung adenocarcinoma. The CD4 and CD8 labels of this study may be unreliable. The rearrangement links TRBV6-5 to TRBJ2-2, with D uncertain. The specimen sequenced was CD4+ T cells from the margin of a lung tumor. CDR3 in amino acids: CASSYWGNTGELFF. The DNA for the CDR3 is TGTGCCAGCAGTTATTGGGGGAACACCGGGGAGCTGTTTTTT.